Described below is a single TCR beta chain sequence and its context. Its matching antigen is unknown. Primers used in a second PCR of about 6 to 11 cycles were a sample-barcoded 5' primer and a J-beta primer mix. A 12-random-nucleotide template-switch adaptor tagged each cDNA molecule. TCRdb called the 5' RACE reads again in MiXCR, with one record for every CDR3 protein. The table lists some 670,000 distinct CDR3 sequences, 40% to 65% of them singletons. Looked up from germline, CDR1 is ENHRY and CDR2 is SYGVKD. The CDR3 contains 17 residues. This record comes from a study of blood T cells in healthy people across ages. Findings of the study overall: When set beside aged donors, long-lived donors presented more naive CD4+ cells and higher diversity. TCR beta diversity tracked closely with naive T cell percentage.

The source is an elderly woman in good health. This chain connects TRBV10-3 to TRBJ2-4, with D perhaps TRBD2 (6 bases). The tail of the sequence fits TRBJ2-7 better, so the J call may be wrong. Sequencing input: blood. The CDR3 loop is CAISESTLVADNYEQYF. The CDR3 DNA sequence: TGTGCCATCAGTGAGTCGACTCTGGTAGCGGATAACTACGAGCAGTACTTC.